These T cell receptor beta chains were read from a single sample in a study of Tregs in tolerant kidney transplant recipients. The method was immunoSEQ multiplex PCR; TCRdb's version includes in-frame clones alone and lacks a portion of them. The table includes 240,000 or so clones, roughly 84% detected once. The source material was CD4+ T cells from blood. The origin of the receptors is a human donor in good health. Both conserved end residues are part of each CDR3. Each record gives: D gene, V gene, clone size, CDR3 length, J gene, CDR3 protein, CDR3 DNA. The D gene is left open where the match is weak. Clone size is stated in some rows and not others, as once, few, many or a class when expanded.

>-|TRBV5-1|-|17|TRBJ2-5
CASSFGHGSVLQETQYF
TGCGCCAGCAGCTTCGGGCACGGGTCGGTGCTACAAGAGACCCAGTACTTC
>-|TRBV7-3|-|15|TRBJ1-2
CASSLNPEANYGYTF
TGTGCCAGCAGCTTAAATCCGGAGGCTAACTATGGCTACACCTTC
>-|TRBV5-1|-|14|TRBJ1-1
CASSLVGVNTEAFF
TGCGCCAGCAGCTTGGTGGGGGTGAACACTGAAGCTTTCTTT
>TRBD1|TRBV5-4|-|17|TRBJ1-4
CASSLVAGGRSNEKLFF
TGTGCCAGCAGCTTGGTGGCAGGGGGTCGGTCTAATGAAAAACTGTTTTTT
>-|TRBV5-1|once|15|TRBJ2-5
CASSLGPLGAETQYF
TGCGCCAGCAGCTTGGGGCCCCTCGGGGCGGAGACCCAGTACTTC
>TRBD1|TRBV6-5|once|15|TRBJ1-1
CASSYARQGNTEAFF
TGTGCCAGCAGTTACGCACGACAGGGGAACACTGAAGCTTTCTTT
>TRBD1|TRBV29-1|-|14|TRBJ2-5
CSVGLGQGAETQYF
TGCAGCGTGGGGTTAGGACAGGGGGCTGAGACCCAGTACTTC
>TRBD2|TRBV15|-|15|TRBJ2-7
CATSRGGDPSYEQYF
TGTGCCACCAGCAGGGGGGGGGACCCGTCCTACGAGCAGTACTTC
>-|TRBV7-3|once|14|TRBJ1-1
CASSWLGLNTEAFF
TGTGCCAGCAGCTGGTTAGGACTGAACACTGAAGCTTTCTTT
>-|TRBV29-1|-|14|TRBJ2-2
CSVDLLAGSGELFF
TGCAGCGTCGACCTCCTCGCCGGGAGCGGGGAGCTGTTTTTT
>-|TRBV7-9|-|13|TRBJ1-1
CASSLAANTEAFF
TGTGCCAGCAGCTTAGCAGCAAACACTGAAGCTTTCTTT
>TRBD1|TRBV18|-|16|TRBJ1-4
CASSLNRGSTNEKLFF
TGTGCCAGCTCACTAAACAGGGGGTCAACTAATGAAAAACTGTTTTTT
>-|TRBV19|-|15|TRBJ2-7
CASSMDNFGNYEQYF
TGTGCCAGTAGCATGGACAATTTCGGAAACTACGAGCAGTACTTC
>TRBD1|TRBV30|-|14|TRBJ1-2
CAFPKAGTVGGYTF
TGTGCCTTCCCGAAAGCCGGGACAGTCGGTGGCTACACCTTC
>-|TRBV18|-|13|TRBJ1-2
CASRGASNYGYTF
TGTGCCAGCAGAGGAGCGTCTAACTATGGCTACACCTTC
>TRBD1|TRBV6-1|-|16|TRBJ1-3
CASSGGFWDSGNTIYF
TGTGCCAGCAGTGGAGGGTTTTGGGACAGCGGAAACACCATATATTTT
>-|TRBV19|-|15|TRBJ2-7
CASSKLSQTSYEQYF
TGTGCCAGTAGTAAGTTGAGCCAGACCTCCTACGAGCAGTACTTC
>-|TRBV7-6|-|16|TRBJ1-4
CASSNLVQGPNEKLFF
TGTGCCAGCAGCAACCTGGTTCAGGGTCCTAATGAAAAACTGTTTTTT
>-|TRBV6-4|-|11|TRBJ2-7
CARYDSYEQYF
TGTGCCCGTTACGACTCCTACGAGCAGTACTTC
>TRBD1|TRBV5-1|-|13|TRBJ2-7
CATSPGTGFEQYF
TGCGCCACTTCCCCCGGGACAGGGTTCGAGCAGTACTTC
>-|TRBV29-1|-|12|TRBJ2-7
CSVEDTSYEQYF
TGCAGCGTTGAAGACACTTCCTACGAGCAGTACTTC
>-|TRBV5-6|few|14|TRBJ1-2
CASSLRGGNYGYTF
TGTGCCAGCAGCTTGCGGGGGGGCAACTATGGCTACACCTTC
>TRBD2|TRBV5-1|once|14|TRBJ2-7
CASSPRLADYEQYF
TGCGCCAGCAGCCCGAGACTAGCCGACTACGAGCAGTACTTC
>-|TRBV9|-|16|TRBJ2-5
CASSVDGVVPTETQYF
TGTGCCAGCAGCGTAGACGGGGTAGTACCGACGGAGACCCAGTACTTC
>-|TRBV12-5|-|16|TRBJ2-7
CASGLVLGRDPCEQYF
TGTGCTAGTGGTTTGGTACTGGGCAGGGATCCCTGCGAGCAGTACTTC
>TRBD1|TRBV6-5|-|16|TRBJ2-1
CASSSHEGASYNEQFF
TGTGCCAGCAGTTCCCATGAGGGGGCCAGCTACAATGAGCAGTTCTTC
>-|TRBV4-1|-|15|TRBJ1-3
CASSQRMSSGNTIYF
TGTGCCAGCAGCCAACGCATGAGCTCTGGAAACACCATATATTTT
>TRBD2|TRBV5-4|-|14|TRBJ2-7
CASSLVGRAYEQYF
TGTGCCAGCAGCTTGGTCGGGAGGGCTTACGAGCAGTACTTC
>-|TRBV30|-|14|TRBJ1-1
CAWSIGLANTEAFF
TGTGCCTGGAGTATCGGACTGGCGAACACTGAAGCTTTCTTT
>-|TRBV18|-|15|TRBJ1-1
CASSTGRVVRTEAFF
TGTGCCAGCTCTACCGGTAGGGTCGTACGGACTGAAGCTTTCTTT
>-|TRBV7-3|-|15|TRBJ2-2
CASSPTLSNTGELFF
TGCGCCAGCAGCCCCACACTGTCGAACACCGGGGAGCTGTTTTTT
>-|TRBV10-2|once|15|TRBJ2-5
CASTEGGPSSTEQYF
TGCGCCAGCACCGAAGGGGGACCTAGTTCGACGGAGCAGTACTTC
>-|TRBV18|-|13|TRBJ2-7
CASSGTGPYEQYF
TGTGCCAGCTCCGGGACCGGCCCCTACGAGCAGTACTTC
>-|TRBV19|-|19|TRBJ2-1
CASSIGGGLFLISYNEQFF
TGTGCCAGTAGTATAGGGGGAGGACTTTTCCTAATCTCCTACAATGAGCAGTTCTTC
>TRBD1|TRBV29-1|-|15|TRBJ2-2
CSVRQGALNTGELFF
TGCAGCGTTCGACAGGGGGCGTTGAACACCGGGGAGCTGTTTTTT
>-|TRBV11-2|few|14|TRBJ2-7
CASSFDTRASGQYF
TGTGCCAGCAGCTTTGATACCAGGGCCTCGGGGCAGTACTTC
>-|TRBV19|-|17|TRBJ1-5
CASSPRDRWGSNQPQHF
TGTGCCAGTAGTCCCAGGGATCGATGGGGTAGCAATCAGCCCCAGCATTTT
>-|TRBV5-6|-|14|TRBJ1-2
CASSPWGLPGGYTF
TGTGCCAGCAGCCCTTGGGGGCTCCCTGGGGGCTACACCTTC
>TRBD1|TRBV9|-|16|TRBJ2-3
CASSVTGTGIAVTQYF
TGTGCCAGCAGCGTTACCGGGACAGGAATCGCAGTTACGCAGTATTTT
>TRBD2|TRBV5-4|-|14|TRBJ2-5
CASSPSGRRETQYF
TGTGCCAGCAGCCCTAGCGGGAGACGGGAGACCCAGTACTTC
>-|TRBV6-6|few|13|TRBJ2-1
CASNGQTNNEQFF
TGTGCCAGCAACGGACAGACGAACAATGAGCAGTTCTTC
>-|TRBV14|few|13|TRBJ1-4
CASSRDLNEKLFF
TGTGCCAGCAGCCGGGACTTAAATGAAAAACTGTTTTTT
>TRBD2|TRBV6-1|-|15|TRBJ2-1
CASSELAGGRGEQFF
TGTGCCAGCAGTGAACTAGCGGGAGGGCGAGGTGAGCAGTTCTTC
>-|TRBV10-3|-|13|TRBJ2-7
CALGGALGYEQYF
TGTGCCCTGGGGGGGGCGCTGGGTTACGAGCAGTACTTC
>-|TRBV2|-|15|TRBJ1-4
CASNIIGLTNEKLFF
TGTGCCAGCAATATCATCGGGTTAACTAATGAAAAACTGTTTTTT
>-|TRBV29-1|-|14|TRBJ1-2
CSVGSVGGSYGYTF
TGCAGCGTTGGATCTGTGGGGGGCAGCTATGGCTACACCTTC